The clone carrying this T cell receptor beta chain has more than one count but fewer than ten. CDR3 length: 14 amino acids. Germline-derived CDR1 and CDR2 are SGHTA and FQGNSA. V was pared by 4 bases and J by 4 bases, with 6 bases of the junction left unmatched. These data are taken from a study of T cells in Graves' hyperthyroidism and ophthalmopathy. There were TCR beta CDR3 regions amplified from RNA transcripts. Initially, a first-round RT-PCR of the TCR CDR3 employed the HTBI primer set. One entry per CDR3 protein, called by TCRdb with MiXCR from the multiplex PCR reads. This sample has about 640,000 distinct CDR3 sequences, with roughly 20% found just once.

The TCR originated in a man in his thirties or forties with Graves' ophthalmopathy. This chain joins TRBV7-2 and TRBJ2-7; TRBD1 agrees at 8 bases. The sequenced material came from blood. In nucleotides, the CDR3 is TGTGCCAGCAGCTCCTGGACAGGGAGGTACGAGCAGTACTTC. Translating gives CASSSWTGRYEQYF.